This TCR beta chain was profiled in a study of blood T cell repertoires in COVID-19. Across the study: From the United States, Italy and Spain came samples of acute and convalescent COVID-19.

Here immunoSEQ multiplex PCR was the method, and the copy in TCRdb shows in-frame clones only, minus some. This sample has around 300,000 clones; around 85% occur once, and the top ten carry just over 7%. The CDR3 has 13 amino acids. Per germline, CDR1 GTSNPN and CDR2 SVGIG (reference sequence). The V end was cut by 3 bases, the J end by 2 bases, with 10 bases between. Sequencing input: peripheral blood. The chain links TRBV30 to TRBJ1-1, with a tentative D call TRBD1 (6 bases). The TCR was taken from a human donor in a cohort sampled during active COVID-19. The CDR3 here is CAWSNRVNTEAFF. For the CDR3, the DNA is TGTGCCTGGAGCAACAGGGTTAACACTGAAGCTTTCTTT.